A single sample is the source of the 12 T cell receptor beta chains below, sequenced in a study of OX40 agonist ivuxolimab in advanced cancers. Clones were sequenced by immunoSEQ multiplex PCR, and TCRdb holds only the in-frame ones, with some missing. Among 150,000 to 190,000 clones, 94% were seen once, and the ten largest hold around 0.28%. Here the sequenced sample was CD4+ or CD8+ T cells sorted from blood, taken in a trial of the OX40 agonist ivuxolimab. These receptors originate from an adult with an advanced solid tumor such as melanoma, head and neck, liver or kidney cancer.

V is TRBV5-1 and J is TRBJ1-4; D ambiguous. CDR3 length equals 14 residues. Germline CDR1 and CDR2: SGHRS and YFSETQ. Trimming removed 0 bases at V and 6 bases at J, with 9 bases between. CDR3 in DNA: TGCGCCAGCAGCTTGGGTGAGACTTATGAAAAACTGTTTTTT. It codes for CASSLGETYEKLFF.

This chain uses TRBV7-9 with TRBJ2-3; D uncertain. The CDR3 is 13 amino acids. Germline V gives CDR1 SEHNR, CDR2 FQNEAQ (reference sequence). V dropped 4 bases and J dropped 0 bases, with 5 bases sitting between them. The CDR3 DNA follows: TGTGCCAGCAGCTCATGGAGCACAGATACGCAGTATTTT. As protein: CASSSWSTDTQYF.

V and J are TRBV6-1 and TRBJ2-6, with a possible D match to TRBD1 (5 bases). The CDR3 contains 15 residues. Germline CDR1 reads MNHNS; CDR2 reads SASEGT. Between the trimmed V and J ends, which lost 7 bases and 2 bases, there was a span of 12 bases. The CDR3 DNA sequence: TGTGCCAGCACAGGGCTTGTTACTGGGGCCAACGTCCTGACTTTC. Its translation is CASTGLVTGANVLTF.

This chain links TRBV28 with TRBJ2-7; D is unclear. Germline-derived CDR1 and CDR2 are MDHEN and SYDVKM. The CDR3 totals 13 residues. The V and J ends lost 6 bases and 0 bases respectively, with 9 bases between them. The CDR3 here is CASRFRNSYEQYF. Here the CDR3 DNA reads TGTGCCAGCAGGTTCAGAAACTCCTACGAGCAGTACTTC.

The chain combines TRBV10-3 with TRBJ1-6; D ambiguous. This CDR3 contains 16 residues. Trimming stripped 0 bases from V and 7 bases from J, with 13 bases between. The germline gives CDR1 ENHRY, CDR2 SYGVKD. The CDR3 is CAISESALRENSPLHF. DNA for the CDR3: TGTGCCATCAGTGAGTCAGCACTGAGGGAGAATTCACCCCTCCACTTT.

This sequence joins TRBV4-3 and TRBJ2-3; possible D gene TRBD2, 6 bases. CDR1 and CDR2 from the germline V gene are LGHNA and YSLEER. Trimming pared 2 bases from V and 0 bases from J, leaving 15 bases between. This CDR3 has 17 residues. The CDR3 region is CASSQNTPGGSTDTQYF. The DNA for the CDR3 is TGCGCCAGCAGCCAAAATACTCCCGGGGGTAGCACAGATACGCAGTATTTT.

The rearrangement joins TRBV6-4 to TRBJ2-7; TRBD2 matches 7 bases. The CDR3 runs 15 residues. V shed 5 bases, J shed 1 base, and the junction held 8 bases outside the gene matches. Germline CDR1 is MRHNA and CDR2 is SNTAGT. CDR3 coding DNA: TGTGCCAGCAGTAGCGAGCAGCGGGAATCCTACGAGCAGTACTTC. Protein: CASSSEQRESYEQYF.

The V gene is TRBV7-2, the J gene TRBJ1-4; weak D call: TRBD1 (5 bases). V was pared by 2 bases and J by 6 bases, with 16 bases between. The CDR3 is made up of 16 amino acids. The germline V gene has CDR1 SGHTA and CDR2 FQGNSA. The CDR3 coding sequence is TGTGCCAGCAGCTTAACTCCGGGACCCACCCATGAAAAACTGTTTTTT. Protein product: CASSLTPGPTHEKLFF.

The chain links TRBV19 to TRBJ2-3, with D perhaps matching TRBD2 (6 bases). V was pared by 4 bases and J by 2 bases, with 13 bases between. Germline loops: CDR1 LNHDA, CDR2 SQIVND (reference sequence). CDR3 length: 15 residues. The CDR3 DNA sequence: TGTGCCAGTAGTAGAAGGGACTCCTTCACAGATACGCAGTATTTT. Its translation is CASSRRDSFTDTQYF.

The chain joins TRBV7-9 to TRBJ1-5; 7 bases agree with TRBD1. Germline V gene sequence: CDR1 SEHNR, CDR2 FQNEAQ (reference sequence). J gave up 0 bases and V 5 bases, and 4 bases lay outside the gene matches. The CDR3 is 15 residues long. CDR3 protein: CASSPTGYSNQPQHF. The CDR3 DNA follows: TGTGCCAGCAGCCCGACAGGGTATAGCAATCAGCCCCAGCATTTT.

This clone was seen just once. V gene TRBV2 combines with J gene TRBJ2-7; no definite D call. The germline V gene encodes CDR1 SNHLY and CDR2 FYNNEI. This CDR3 contains 14 residues. V lost 2 bases and J 3 bases, leaving 11 bases between the germline ends. CDR3 sequence reads: CASSEFRSDYEQYF. CDR3 DNA: TGTGCCAGCAGTGAATTTAGGAGTGACTACGAGCAGTACTTC.

V usage is TRBV6-5 and J usage is TRBJ2-7, with unresolved D. CDR3 length equals 13 residues. V lost 6 bases and J 1 base, leaving 10 bases between the germline ends. Looked up from germline, CDR1 is MNHEY and CDR2 is SVGAGI. CDR3 sequence reads: CASRSKSSYEQYF. CDR3 DNA sequence: TGTGCCAGCAGATCTAAAAGTTCCTACGAGCAGTACTTC.